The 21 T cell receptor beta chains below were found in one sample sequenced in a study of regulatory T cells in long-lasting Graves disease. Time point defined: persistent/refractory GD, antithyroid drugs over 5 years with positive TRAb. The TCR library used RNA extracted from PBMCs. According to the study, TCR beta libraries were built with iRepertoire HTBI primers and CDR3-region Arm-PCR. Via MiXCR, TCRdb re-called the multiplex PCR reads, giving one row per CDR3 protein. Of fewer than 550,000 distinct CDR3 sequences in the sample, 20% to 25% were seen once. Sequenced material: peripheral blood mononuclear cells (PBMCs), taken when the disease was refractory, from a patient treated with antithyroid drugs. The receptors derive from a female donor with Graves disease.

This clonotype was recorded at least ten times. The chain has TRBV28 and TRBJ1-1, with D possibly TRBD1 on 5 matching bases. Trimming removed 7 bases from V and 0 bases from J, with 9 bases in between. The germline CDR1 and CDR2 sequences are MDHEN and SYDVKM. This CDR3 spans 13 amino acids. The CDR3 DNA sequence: TGTGCCAGCACGACAGATATGAACACTGAAGCTTTCTTT. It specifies CASTTDMNTEAFF.

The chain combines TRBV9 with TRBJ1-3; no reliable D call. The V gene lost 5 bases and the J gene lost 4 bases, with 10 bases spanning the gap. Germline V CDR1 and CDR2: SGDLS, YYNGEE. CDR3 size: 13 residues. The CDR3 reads CASRDGGGNTIYF. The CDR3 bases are TGTGCCAGCAGAGACGGTGGAGGAAACACCATATATTTT.

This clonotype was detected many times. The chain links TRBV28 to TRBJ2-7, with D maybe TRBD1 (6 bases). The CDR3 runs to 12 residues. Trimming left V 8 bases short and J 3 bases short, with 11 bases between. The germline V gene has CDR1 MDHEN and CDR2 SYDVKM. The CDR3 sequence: CASRDTYYEQYF. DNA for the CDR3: TGTGCCAGCCGGGACACCTACTACGAGCAGTACTTC.

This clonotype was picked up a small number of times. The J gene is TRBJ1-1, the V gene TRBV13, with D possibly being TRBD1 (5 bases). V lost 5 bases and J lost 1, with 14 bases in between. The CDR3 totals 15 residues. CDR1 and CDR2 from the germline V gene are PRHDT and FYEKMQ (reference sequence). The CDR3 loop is CASSPLQGENTEAFF. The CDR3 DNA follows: TGTGCCAGCAGCCCGCTCCAGGGAGAGAACACTGAAGCTTTCTTT.

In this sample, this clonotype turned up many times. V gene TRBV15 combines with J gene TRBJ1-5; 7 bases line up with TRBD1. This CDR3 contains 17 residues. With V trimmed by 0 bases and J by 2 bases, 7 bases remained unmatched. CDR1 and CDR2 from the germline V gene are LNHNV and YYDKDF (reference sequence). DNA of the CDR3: TGTGCCACCAGCAGAGAAAGAACAGGGGCTGGCAATCAGCCCCAGCATTTT. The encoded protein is CATSRERTGAGNQPQHF.

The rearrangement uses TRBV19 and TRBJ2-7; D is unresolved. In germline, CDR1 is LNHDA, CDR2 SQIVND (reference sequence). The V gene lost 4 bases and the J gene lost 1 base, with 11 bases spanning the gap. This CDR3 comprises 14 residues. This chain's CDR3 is CASSRYHRSYEQYF. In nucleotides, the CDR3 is TGTGCCAGTAGTAGGTACCATCGGTCCTACGAGCAGTACTTC.

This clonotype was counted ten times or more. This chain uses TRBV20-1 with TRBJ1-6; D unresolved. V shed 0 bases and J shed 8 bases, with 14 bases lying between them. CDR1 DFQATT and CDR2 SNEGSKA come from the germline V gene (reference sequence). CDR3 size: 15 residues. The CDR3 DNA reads TGCAGTGCTAGAGATCCGTATAGGGCGGATTCACCCCTCCACTTT. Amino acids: CSARDPYRADSPLHF.

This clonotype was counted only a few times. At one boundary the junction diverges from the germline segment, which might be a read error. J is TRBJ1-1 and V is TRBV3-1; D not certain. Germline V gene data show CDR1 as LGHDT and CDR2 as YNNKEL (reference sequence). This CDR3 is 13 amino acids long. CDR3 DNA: TGTGCCAGCGGCCAACTCGGTGAAACTGAAGCTTTCTTT. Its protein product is CASGQLGETEAFF.

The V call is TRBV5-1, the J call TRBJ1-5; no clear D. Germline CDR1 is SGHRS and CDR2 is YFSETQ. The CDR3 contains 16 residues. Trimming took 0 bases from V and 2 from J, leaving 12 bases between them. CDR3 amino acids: CASSLGPSVGNQPQHF. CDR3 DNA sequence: TGCGCCAGCAGCTTGGGGCCTTCGGTGGGCAATCAGCCCCAGCATTTT.

For the CDR3, the DNA is TGTGCCAGCAGCGCCAGGGGCCTGAACACCGGGGAGCTGTTTTTT. Translation gives CASSARGLNTGELFF. The chain recombines TRBV9 with TRBJ2-2; tentative D call: TRBD1 (6 bases). Germline CDR1 and CDR2: SGDLS and YYNGEE. The CDR3 totals 15 residues. V lost 3 bases and J 1 base, leaving 10 bases between the germline ends.

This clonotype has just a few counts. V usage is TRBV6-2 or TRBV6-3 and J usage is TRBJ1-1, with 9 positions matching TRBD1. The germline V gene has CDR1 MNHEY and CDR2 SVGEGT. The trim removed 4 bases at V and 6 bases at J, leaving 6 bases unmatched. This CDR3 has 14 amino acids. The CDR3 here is CASSWDRDVAEAFF. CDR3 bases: TGTGCCAGCAGTTGGGACAGGGATGTCGCTGAAGCTTTCTTT.

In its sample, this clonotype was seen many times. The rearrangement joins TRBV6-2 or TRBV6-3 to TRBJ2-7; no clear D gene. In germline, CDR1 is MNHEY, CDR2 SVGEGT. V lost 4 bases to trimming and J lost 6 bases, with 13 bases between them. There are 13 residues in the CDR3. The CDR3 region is CASSWPPGPEQYF. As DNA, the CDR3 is TGTGCCAGCAGTTGGCCCCCGGGCCCCGAGCAGTACTTC.

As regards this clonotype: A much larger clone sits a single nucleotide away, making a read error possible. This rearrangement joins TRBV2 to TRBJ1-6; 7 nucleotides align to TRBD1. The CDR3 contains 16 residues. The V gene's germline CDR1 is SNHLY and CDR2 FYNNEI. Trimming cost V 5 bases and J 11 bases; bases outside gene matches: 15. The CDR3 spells CASSPDDRDPRPPLHF. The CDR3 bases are TGTGCCAGCAGTCCCGACGACAGGGACCCGCGTCCACCCCTCCACTTT.

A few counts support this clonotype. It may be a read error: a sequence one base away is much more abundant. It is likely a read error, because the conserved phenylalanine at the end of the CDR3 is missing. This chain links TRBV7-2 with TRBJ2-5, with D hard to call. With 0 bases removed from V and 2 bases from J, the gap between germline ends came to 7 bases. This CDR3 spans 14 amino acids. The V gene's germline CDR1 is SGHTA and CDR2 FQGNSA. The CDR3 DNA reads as TGTGCCAGCAGCTTAGCGCCCATACAAGAGACCCAGTACCTC. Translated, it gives CASSLAPIQETQYL.

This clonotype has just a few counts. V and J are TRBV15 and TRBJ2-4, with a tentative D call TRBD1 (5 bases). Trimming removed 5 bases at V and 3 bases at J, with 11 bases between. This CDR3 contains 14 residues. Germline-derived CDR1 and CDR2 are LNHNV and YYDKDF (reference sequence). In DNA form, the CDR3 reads TGTGCCACCAGCTCGGACATCCACAAAAACATTCAGTACTTC. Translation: CATSSDIHKNIQYF. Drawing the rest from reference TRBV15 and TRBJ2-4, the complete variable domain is DAMVIQNPRYQVTQFGKPVTLSCSQTLNHNVMYWYQQKSSQAPKLLFHYYDKDFNNEADTPDNFQSRRPNTSFCFLDIRSPGLGDTAMYLCATSSDIHKNIQYFGAGTRLSVL.

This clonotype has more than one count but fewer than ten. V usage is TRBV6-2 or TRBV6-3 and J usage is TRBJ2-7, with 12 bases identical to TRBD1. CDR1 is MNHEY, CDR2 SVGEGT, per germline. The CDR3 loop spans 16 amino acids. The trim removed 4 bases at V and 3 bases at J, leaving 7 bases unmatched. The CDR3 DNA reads TGTGCCAGCAGTTCCCTCGGGACAGGGGGCTTCTACGAGCAGTACTTC. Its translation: CASSSLGTGGFYEQYF.

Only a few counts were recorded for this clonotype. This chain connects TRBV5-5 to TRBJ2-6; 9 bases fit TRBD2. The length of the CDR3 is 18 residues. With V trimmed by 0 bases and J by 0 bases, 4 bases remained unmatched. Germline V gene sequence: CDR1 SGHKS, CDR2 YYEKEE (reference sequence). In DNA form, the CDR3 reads TGTGCCAGCAGCTTGGGACTAGCGGAGATCTCTGGGGCCAACGTCCTGACTTTC. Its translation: CASSLGLAEISGANVLTF.

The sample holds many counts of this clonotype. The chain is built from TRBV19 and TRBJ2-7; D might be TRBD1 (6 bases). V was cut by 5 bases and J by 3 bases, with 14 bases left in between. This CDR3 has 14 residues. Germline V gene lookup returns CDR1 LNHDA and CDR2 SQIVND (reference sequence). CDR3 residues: CASSQGSLVYEQYF. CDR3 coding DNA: TGTGCCAGTAGTCAGGGGAGCCTAGTCTACGAGCAGTACTTC.

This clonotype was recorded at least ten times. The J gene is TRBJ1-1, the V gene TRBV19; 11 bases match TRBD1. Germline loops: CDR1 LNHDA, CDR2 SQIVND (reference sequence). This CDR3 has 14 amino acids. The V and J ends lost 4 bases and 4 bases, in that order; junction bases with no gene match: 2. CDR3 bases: TGTGCCAGTAGTACCGGGACAGGGGGCACTGAAGCTTTCTTT. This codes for CASSTGTGGTEAFF.

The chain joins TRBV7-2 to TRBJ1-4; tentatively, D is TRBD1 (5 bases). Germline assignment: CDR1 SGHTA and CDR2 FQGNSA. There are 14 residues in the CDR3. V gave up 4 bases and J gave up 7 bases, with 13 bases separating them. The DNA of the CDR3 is TGTGCCAGCAGCTCGGCGGGACGGGGTGAAAAACTGTTTTTT. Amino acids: CASSSAGRGEKLFF.

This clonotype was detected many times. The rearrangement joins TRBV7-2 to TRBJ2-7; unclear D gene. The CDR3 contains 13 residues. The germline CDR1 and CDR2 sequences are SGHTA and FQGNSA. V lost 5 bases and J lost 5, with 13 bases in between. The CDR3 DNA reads TGTGCCAGCAGCGAACCGAATTCGGACGAGCAGTACTTC. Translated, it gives CASSEPNSDEQYF.